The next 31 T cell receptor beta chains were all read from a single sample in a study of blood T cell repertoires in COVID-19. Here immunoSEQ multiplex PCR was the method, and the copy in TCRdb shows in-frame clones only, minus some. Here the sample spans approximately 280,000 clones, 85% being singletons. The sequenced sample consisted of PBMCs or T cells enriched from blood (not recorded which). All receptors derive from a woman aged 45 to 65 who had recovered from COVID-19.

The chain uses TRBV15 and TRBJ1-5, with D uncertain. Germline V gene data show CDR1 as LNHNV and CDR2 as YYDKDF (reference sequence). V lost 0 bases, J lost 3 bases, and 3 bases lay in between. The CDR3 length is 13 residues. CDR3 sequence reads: CATSRDHNQPQHF. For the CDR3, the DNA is TGTGCCACCAGCAGAGATCACAATCAGCCCCAGCATTTT.

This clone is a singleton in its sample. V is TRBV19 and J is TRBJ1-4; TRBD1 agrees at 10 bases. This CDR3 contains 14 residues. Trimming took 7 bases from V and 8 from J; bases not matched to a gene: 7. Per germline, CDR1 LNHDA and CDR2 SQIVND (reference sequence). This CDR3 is CASIDRGHGEKLFF. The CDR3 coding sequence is TGTGCCAGTATCGACAGGGGGCACGGGGAAAAACTGTTTTTT.

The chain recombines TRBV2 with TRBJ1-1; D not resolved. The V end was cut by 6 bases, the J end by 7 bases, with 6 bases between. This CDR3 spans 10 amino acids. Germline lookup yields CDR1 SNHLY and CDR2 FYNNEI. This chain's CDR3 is CASSQYEAFF. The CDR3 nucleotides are TGTGCCAGCAGCCAGTATGAAGCTTTCTTT.

The CDR3, as DNA: TGCGCCAGCAGCCAAGCTGAAGGGAGTGGGGCCAACGTCCTGACTTTC. This translates into CASSQAEGSGANVLTF. This chain links TRBV4-3 with TRBJ2-6; the D gene is possibly TRBD2 (5 bases). The ends were cut back, 1 base at V and 3 bases at J, with 10 bases in the middle. The V gene's germline CDR1 is LGHNA and CDR2 YSLEER. CDR3 length: 16 residues.

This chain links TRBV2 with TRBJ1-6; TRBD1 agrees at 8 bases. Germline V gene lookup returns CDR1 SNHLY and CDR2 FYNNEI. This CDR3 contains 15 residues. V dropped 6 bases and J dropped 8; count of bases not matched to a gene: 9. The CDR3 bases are TGTGCCAGCAGAGGGGACAGGCTGTGGCATTCACCCCTCCACTTT. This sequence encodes CASRGDRLWHSPLHF.

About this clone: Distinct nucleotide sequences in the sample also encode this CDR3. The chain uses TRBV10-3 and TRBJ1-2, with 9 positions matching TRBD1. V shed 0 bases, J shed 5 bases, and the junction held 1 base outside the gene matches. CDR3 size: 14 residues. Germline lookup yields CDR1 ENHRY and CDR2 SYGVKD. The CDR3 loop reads CAISESGTGYGYTF. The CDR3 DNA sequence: TGTGCCATCAGTGAGTCCGGGACAGGGTATGGCTACACCTTC.

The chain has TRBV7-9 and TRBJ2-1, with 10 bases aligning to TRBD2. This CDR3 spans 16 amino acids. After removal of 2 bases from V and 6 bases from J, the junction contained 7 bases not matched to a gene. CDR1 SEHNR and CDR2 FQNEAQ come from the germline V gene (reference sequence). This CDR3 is CASSLKRLAGSNEQFF. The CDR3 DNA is TGTGCCAGCAGCTTAAAAAGACTAGCGGGCTCCAATGAGCAGTTCTTC.

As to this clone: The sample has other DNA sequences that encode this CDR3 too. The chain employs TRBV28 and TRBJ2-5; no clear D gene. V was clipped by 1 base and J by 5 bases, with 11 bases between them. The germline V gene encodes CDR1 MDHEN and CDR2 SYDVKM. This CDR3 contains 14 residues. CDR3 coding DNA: TGTGCCAGCAGTTTATTGGCAGGTGGGGAGACCCAGTACTTC. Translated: CASSLLAGGETQYF. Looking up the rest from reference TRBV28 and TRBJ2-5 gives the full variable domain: DVKVTQSSRYLVKRTGEKVFLECVQDMDHENMFWYRQDPGLGLRLIYFSYDVKMKEKGDIPEGYSVSREKKERFSLILESASTNQTSMYLCASSLLAGGETQYFGPGTRLLVL.

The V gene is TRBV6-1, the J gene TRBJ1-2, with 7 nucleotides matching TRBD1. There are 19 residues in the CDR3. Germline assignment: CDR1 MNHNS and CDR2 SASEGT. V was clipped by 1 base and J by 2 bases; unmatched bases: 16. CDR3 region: CASSEVLGPRRQGNYGYTF. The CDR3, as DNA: TGTGCCAGCAGTGAAGTTTTGGGCCCGCGGAGACAGGGCAACTATGGCTACACCTTC.

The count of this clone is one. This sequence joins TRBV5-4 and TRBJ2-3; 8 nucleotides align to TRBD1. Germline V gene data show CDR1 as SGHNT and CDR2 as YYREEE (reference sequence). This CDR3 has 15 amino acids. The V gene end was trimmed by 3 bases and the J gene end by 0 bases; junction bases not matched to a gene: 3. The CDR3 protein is CASSSQGASTDTQYF. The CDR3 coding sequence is TGTGCCAGCAGCTCGCAGGGGGCGAGCACAGATACGCAGTATTTT.

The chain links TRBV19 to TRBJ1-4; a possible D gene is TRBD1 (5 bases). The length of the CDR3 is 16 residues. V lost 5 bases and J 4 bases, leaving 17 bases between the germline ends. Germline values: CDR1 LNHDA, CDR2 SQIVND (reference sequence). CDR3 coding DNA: TGTGCCAGTAGTCACGGGGAGGGACTGATTAATGAAAAACTGTTTTTT. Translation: CASSHGEGLINEKLFF.

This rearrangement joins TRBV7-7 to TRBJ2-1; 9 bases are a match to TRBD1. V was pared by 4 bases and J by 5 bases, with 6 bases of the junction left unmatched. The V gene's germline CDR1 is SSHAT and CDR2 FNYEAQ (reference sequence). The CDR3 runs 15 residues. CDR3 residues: CASSWGQGANNEQFF. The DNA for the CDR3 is TGTGCCAGCAGCTGGGGACAGGGAGCCAACAATGAGCAGTTCTTC.

CDR3 residues: CSVEDRRGTQYF. The CDR3 DNA is TGCAGCGTTGAAGATCGGAGAGGGACCCAGTACTTC. The chain employs TRBV29-1 and TRBJ2-5, with D unresolved. In germline, CDR1 is SQVTM, CDR2 ANQGSEA. The V gene lost 0 bases and the J gene lost 7 bases, with 9 bases spanning the gap. The CDR3 length is 12 residues. Supplemented by reference TRBV29-1 and TRBJ2-5, the full variable domain reads SAVISQKPSRDICQRGTSLTIQCQVDSQVTMMFWYRQQPGQSLTLIATANQGSEATYESGFVIDKFPISRPNLTFSTLTVSNMSPEDSSIYLCSVEDRRGTQYFGPGTRLLVL.

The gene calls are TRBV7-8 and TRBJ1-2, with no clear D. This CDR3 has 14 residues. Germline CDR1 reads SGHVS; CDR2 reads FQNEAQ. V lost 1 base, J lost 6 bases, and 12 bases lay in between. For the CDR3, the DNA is TGTGCCAGCAGCTTAGGGTGGGAGGGTAATGGCTACACCTTC. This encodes CASSLGWEGNGYTF.

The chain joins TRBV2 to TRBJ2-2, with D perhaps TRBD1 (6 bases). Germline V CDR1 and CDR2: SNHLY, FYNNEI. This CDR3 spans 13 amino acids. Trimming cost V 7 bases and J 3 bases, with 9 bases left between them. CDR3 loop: CASIGQYTGELFF. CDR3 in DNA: TGTGCCAGCATTGGACAGTACACCGGGGAGCTGTTTTTT.

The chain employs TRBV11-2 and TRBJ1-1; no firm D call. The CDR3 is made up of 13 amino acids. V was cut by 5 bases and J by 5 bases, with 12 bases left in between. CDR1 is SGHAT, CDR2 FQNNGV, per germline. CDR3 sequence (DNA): TGTGCCAGCAGCGCCTCATGGCAAACTGAAGCTTTCTTT. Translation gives CASSASWQTEAFF.

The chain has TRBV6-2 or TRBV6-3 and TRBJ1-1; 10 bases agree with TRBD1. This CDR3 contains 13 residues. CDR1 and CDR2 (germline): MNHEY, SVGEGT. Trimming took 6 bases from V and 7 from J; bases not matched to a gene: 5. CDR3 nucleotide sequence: TGTGCCAGCAGCCACCGGGACAGGGGTGAAGCTTTCTTT. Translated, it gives CASSHRDRGEAFF.

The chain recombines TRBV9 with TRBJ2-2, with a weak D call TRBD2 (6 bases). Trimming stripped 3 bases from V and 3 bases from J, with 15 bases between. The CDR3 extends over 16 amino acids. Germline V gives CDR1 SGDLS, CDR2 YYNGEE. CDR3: CASSGRLDRYTGELFF. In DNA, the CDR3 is TGTGCCAGCAGCGGGAGACTAGATCGGTACACCGGGGAGCTGTTTTTT.

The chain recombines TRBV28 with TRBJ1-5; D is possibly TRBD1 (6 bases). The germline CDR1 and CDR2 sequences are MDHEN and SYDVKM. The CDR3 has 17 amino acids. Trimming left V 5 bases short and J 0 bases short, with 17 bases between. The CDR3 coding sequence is TGTGCCAGCAGTGTAGCCCAGGGGTCCTATAGCAATCAGCCCCAGCATTTT. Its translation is CASSVAQGSYSNQPQHF.

The CDR3 region has the DNA TGTGCCAGCAGTTTCCGGACTAGCGAGGCAGATACGCAGTATTTT. This codes for CASSFRTSEADTQYF. The chain couples TRBV7-9 to TRBJ2-3, with 9 bases lining up with TRBD2. V trimming: 6 bases; J trimming: 4 bases; junction bases outside the gene matches: 8. The CDR3 runs to 15 residues. Germline lookup yields CDR1 SEHNR and CDR2 FQNEAQ (reference sequence).

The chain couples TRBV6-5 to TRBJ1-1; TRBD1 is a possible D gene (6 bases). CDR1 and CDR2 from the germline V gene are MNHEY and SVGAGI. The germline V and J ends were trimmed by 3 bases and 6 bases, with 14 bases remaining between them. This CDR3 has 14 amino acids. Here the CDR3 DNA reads TGTGCCAGCAGTTATCGGCAGGGGAGTGCTGAAGCTTTCTTT. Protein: CASSYRQGSAEAFF.

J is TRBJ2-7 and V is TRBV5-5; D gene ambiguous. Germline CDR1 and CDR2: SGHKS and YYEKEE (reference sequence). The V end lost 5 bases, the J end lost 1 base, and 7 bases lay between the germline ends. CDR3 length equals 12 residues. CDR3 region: CASSSQSYEQYF. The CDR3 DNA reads TGTGCCAGCAGTTCCCAATCCTACGAGCAGTACTTC.

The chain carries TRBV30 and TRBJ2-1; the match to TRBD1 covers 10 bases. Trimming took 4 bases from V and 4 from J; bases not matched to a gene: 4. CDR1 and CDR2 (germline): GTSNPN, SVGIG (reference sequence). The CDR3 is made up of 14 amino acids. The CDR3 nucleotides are TGTGCCTGGACTGGACAGGGGGTTTACAATGAGCAGTTCTTC. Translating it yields CAWTGQGVYNEQFF.

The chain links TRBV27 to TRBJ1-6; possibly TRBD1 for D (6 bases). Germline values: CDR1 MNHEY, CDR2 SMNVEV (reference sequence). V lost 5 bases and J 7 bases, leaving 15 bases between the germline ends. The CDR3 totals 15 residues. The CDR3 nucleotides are TGTGCCAGCAGTCCGATTACAACAGGGAATTCACCCCTCCACTTT. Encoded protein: CASSPITTGNSPLHF.

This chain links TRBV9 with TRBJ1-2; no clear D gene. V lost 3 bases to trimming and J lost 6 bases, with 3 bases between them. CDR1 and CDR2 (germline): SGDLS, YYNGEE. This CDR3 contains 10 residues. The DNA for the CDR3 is TGTGCCAGCAGCGCTAATGGCTACACCTTC. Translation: CASSANGYTF.

In nucleotides, the CDR3 is TGTGCCACCAGTGATTTGCTCAGGCCCTATGGCTACACCTTC. Translating it yields CATSDLLRPYGYTF. The chain couples TRBV24-1 to TRBJ1-2; the D is unclear. Trimming pared 0 bases from V and 4 bases from J, leaving 8 bases between. This CDR3 is 14 amino acids long. Germline CDR1 and CDR2: KGHDR and SFDVKD.

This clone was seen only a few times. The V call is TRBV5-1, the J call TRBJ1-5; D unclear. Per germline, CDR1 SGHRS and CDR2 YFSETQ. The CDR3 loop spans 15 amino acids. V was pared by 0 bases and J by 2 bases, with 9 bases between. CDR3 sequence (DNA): TGCGCCAGCAGCTTGGACAGTGGCGGCAATCAGCCCCAGCATTTT. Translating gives CASSLDSGGNQPQHF.

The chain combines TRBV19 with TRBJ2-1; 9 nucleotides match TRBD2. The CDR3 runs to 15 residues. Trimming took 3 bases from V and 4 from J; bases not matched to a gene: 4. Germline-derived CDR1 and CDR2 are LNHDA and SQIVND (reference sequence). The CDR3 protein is CASSITSGPYNEQFF. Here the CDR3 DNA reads TGTGCCAGTAGTATCACTAGCGGGCCGTACAATGAGCAGTTCTTC.

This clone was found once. The CDR3 DNA is TGTGCCAGCAGTGACCCGGGTTCTCCGGCTTACGGCACAGATACGCAGTATTTT. Translating it yields CASSDPGSPAYGTDTQYF. V usage is TRBV6-1 and J usage is TRBJ2-3, with D uncertain. The V end lost 3 bases, the J end lost 1 base, and 20 bases lay between the germline ends. The CDR3 covers 18 residues. CDR1 is MNHNS and CDR2 is SASEGT in the germline V gene.

The CDR3 is CASSRTGEWETQYF. The CDR3 region has the DNA TGCGCCAGCAGCCGGACAGGGGAATGGGAGACCCAGTACTTC. This chain uses TRBV5-1 with TRBJ2-5; 9 nucleotides align to TRBD1. CDR3 length: 14 amino acids. Trimming removed 4 bases from V and 5 bases from J; junction bases left unmatched: 6. Germline V gene lookup returns CDR1 SGHRS and CDR2 YFSETQ.

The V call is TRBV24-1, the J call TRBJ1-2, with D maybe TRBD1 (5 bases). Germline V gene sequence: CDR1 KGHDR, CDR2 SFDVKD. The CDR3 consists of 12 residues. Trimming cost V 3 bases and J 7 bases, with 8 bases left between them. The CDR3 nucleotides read TGTGCCACCAGTGATCCAGGGTTTGGCTACACCTTC. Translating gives CATSDPGFGYTF.